This T cell receptor beta chain was recovered during a study of identical twins. This CDR3 has 15 residues. The V and J ends lost 5 bases and 4 bases, in that order; junction bases with no gene match: 8. A single record per CDR3 protein comes from TCRdb applying MiXCR to the 5' RACE reads. The repertoire holds just over 450,000 distinct CDR3 sequences, with 11% to 15% as singletons. This clonotype was found a few times. No antigen is known for it. Study-wide results and limits: Out-of-frame alpha sequences shared between twins exhibited an excess of low generation probability. Cord blood beta clonotypes that were abundant carried fewer insertions, and memory repertoires showed no such trend.

These sequences were also reported in another study, on yellow fever vaccine responses in identical twins.

The chain combines TRBV12-3 or TRBV12-4 with TRBJ2-1; 7 bases fit TRBD1. This receptor was taken from a woman younger than 30 in good health. Sequencing input: CD4+ T cells sorted from blood. The CDR3 sequence is CASSRPGTVYNEQFF. The CDR3, as DNA: TGTGCCAGCAGTCGCCCCGGGACAGTATACAATGAGCAGTTCTTC.